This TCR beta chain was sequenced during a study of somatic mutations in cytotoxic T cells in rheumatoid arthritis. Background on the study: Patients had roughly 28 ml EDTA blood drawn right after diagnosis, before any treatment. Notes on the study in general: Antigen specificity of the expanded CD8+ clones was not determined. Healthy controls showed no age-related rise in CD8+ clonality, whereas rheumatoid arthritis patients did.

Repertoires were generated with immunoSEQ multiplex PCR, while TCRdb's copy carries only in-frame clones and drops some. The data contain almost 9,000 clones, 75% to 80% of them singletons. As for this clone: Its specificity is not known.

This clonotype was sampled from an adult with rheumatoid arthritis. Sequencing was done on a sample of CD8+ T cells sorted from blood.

The CDR3 coding sequence is TGTGCCAGCAGTTTATATGGGGGGAATGAGCAGTTCTTC. This gives the protein CASSLYGGNEQFF. The chain carries TRBV28 and TRBJ2-1; D is possibly TRBD2 (6 bases). The germline V and J ends were trimmed by 1 base and 7 bases, with 8 bases remaining between them. The germline CDR1 and CDR2 sequences are MDHEN and SYDVKM. The CDR3 totals 13 residues.